This T cell receptor beta chain was captured by sequencing in a study of cytomegalovirus exposure and HLA in healthy donors. Each donor's status was that of a healthy bone marrow donor. At the time of sampling, donors were nominally healthy, though unrecorded immune exposures were likely. Findings of the study overall: High specificity and sensitivity for cytomegalovirus status were reported for the classifier.

The V gene end was trimmed by 4 bases and the J gene end by 9 bases; junction bases not matched to a gene: 8. The germline CDR1 and CDR2 sequences are MGHDK and SYGVNS. CDR3 length: 13 amino acids. Vbeta (60) and Jbeta (13) primers were used in the PCR. TCRdb's table, derived via immunoSEQ multiplex PCR, lists solely in-frame clones and lacks some. Of about 160,000 clones detected, roughly four fifths appear once; the ten largest clones hold approximately 1%. For this clone: Its antigen is unidentified.

The chain employs TRBV25-1 and TRBJ1-2; 7 nucleotides agree with TRBD1. The specimen sequenced was PBMCs. The TCR comes from a woman in her forties in good health and CMV-seronegative. The CDR3 DNA sequence: TGTGCCAGCAGTGCCCCCGGGACAGCGAGCTACACCTTC. The encoded protein is CASSAPGTASYTF.